This passage covers 14 T cell receptor beta chains from one sample sequenced in a study of shared clonotypes between healthy human individuals. Naive CD8 cells were CD45RO-negative, positively selected for CCR7, excluding terminally differentiated effector memory CD45RA+ cells. Produced via immunoSEQ multiplex PCR; TCRdb's table is partial and in-frame only. Of hundreds of thousands of clones listed, 90% to 95% are singletons. The sample consisted of naive CD8+ T cells sorted from blood. The origin of the receptors is a man aged 30 to 39 in good health.

The chain has TRBV10-3 and TRBJ2-2, with D possibly matching TRBD2 (6 bases). V was pared by 4 bases and J by 3 bases, with 9 bases between. The germline gives CDR1 ENHRY, CDR2 SYGVKD. The CDR3 length is 14 residues. Here the CDR3 reads CAISAGGDTGELFF. CDR3 nucleotides: TGTGCCATCAGTGCCGGGGGAGACACCGGGGAGCTGTTTTTT.

The V gene is TRBV4-1, the J gene TRBJ1-1; D is possibly TRBD1 (5 bases). The CDR3 has 17 residues. In germline, CDR1 is MGHRA, CDR2 YSYEKL. V lost 0 bases, J lost 0 bases, and 14 bases lay in between. CDR3 in DNA: TGCGCCAGCAGCCAAGATCGGGGCAGGAGAATGAACACTGAAGCTTTCTTT. Protein product: CASSQDRGRRMNTEAFF.

The J gene is TRBJ2-2, the V gene TRBV4-1, with D unclear. The CDR3 has 11 residues. Germline CDR1 is MGHRA and CDR2 is YSYEKL. V shed 5 bases and J shed 5 bases, with 3 bases lying between them. CDR3 sequence reads: CASSSTGELFF. The CDR3 DNA reads as TGCGCCAGCAGCTCTACCGGGGAGCTGTTTTTT.

The CDR3 is CASSQGLAKNIQYF. The CDR3, as DNA: TGTGCCAGCAGCCAGGGGCTAGCCAAAAACATTCAGTACTTC. The V gene is TRBV5-5, the J gene TRBJ2-4; a possible D gene is TRBD1 (6 bases). V lost 4 bases and J lost 0, with 8 bases in between. The CDR3 length is 14 residues. The germline V gene encodes CDR1 SGHKS and CDR2 YYEKEE (reference sequence).

The chain joins TRBV7-6 to TRBJ2-3; 9 bases align to TRBD2. This CDR3 is 15 amino acids long. Germline values: CDR1 SGHVS, CDR2 FNYEAQ. V lost 5 bases and J lost 3; bases outside the gene matches: 6. DNA of the CDR3: TGTGCCAGCAGCCGTAGCGGGAGTATTACAGATACGCAGTATTTT. This codes for CASSRSGSITDTQYF.

This sequence joins TRBV2 and TRBJ2-7; 10 bases align to TRBD1. Germline V lookup: CDR1 SNHLY, CDR2 FYNNEI. The CDR3 is made up of 14 amino acids. V dropped 7 bases and J dropped 4; count of bases not matched to a gene: 7. CDR3 sequence: CASIGTGAWYEQYF. The CDR3 DNA reads TGTGCCAGCATCGGGACAGGGGCATGGTACGAGCAGTACTTC.

This rearrangement joins TRBV7-9 to TRBJ2-6; 8 bases fit TRBD1. The CDR3 is 16 residues long. V was clipped by 4 bases and J by 15 bases; unmatched bases: 17. The V gene's germline CDR1 is SEHNR and CDR2 FQNEAQ (reference sequence). CDR3 DNA sequence: TGTGCCAGCAGCTCTACCGACAGGGGCAAGGGGGTAGGCCTGACTTTC. Its translation is CASSSTDRGKGVGLTF.

The chain couples TRBV29-1 to TRBJ2-7; D gene uncertain. The ends were cut back, 3 bases at V and 2 bases at J, with 11 bases in the middle. Germline assignment: CDR1 SQVTM and CDR2 ANQGSEA. The CDR3 has 13 amino acids. For the CDR3, the DNA is TGCAGCGTTGAGTTTGTGGAAGCCTACGAGCAGTACTTC. Encoded protein: CSVEFVEAYEQYF.

V and J are TRBV6-5 and TRBJ2-7; D uncertain. Trimming shortened V by 6 bases and J by 4 bases, and 16 bases separated the two germline ends. The CDR3 is 14 amino acids. The germline V gene has CDR1 MNHEY and CDR2 SVGAGI. The CDR3 DNA is TGTGCCAGCAGCCCCCCTACTTCGGGTTACGAGCAGTACTTC. Its protein is CASSPPTSGYEQYF.

The chain has TRBV4-3 and TRBJ2-7; 9 nucleotides agree with TRBD1. With 0 bases clipped from V and 3 bases from J, the junction kept 3 bases outside the gene matches. The germline V gene has CDR1 LGHNA and CDR2 YSLEER. The CDR3 is 15 residues long. This CDR3 is CASSQEGTGHYEQYF. CDR3 nucleotide sequence: TGCGCCAGCAGCCAAGAAGGGACAGGGCACTACGAGCAGTACTTC.

Note on this clone: The identical CDR3 is also encoded by other nucleotide sequences in the sample. The chain links TRBV29-1 to TRBJ2-1; D remains ambiguous. Per germline, CDR1 SQVTM and CDR2 ANQGSEA. V dropped 4 bases and J dropped 0 bases, with 7 bases sitting between them. The CDR3 has 13 residues. The CDR3 bases are TGCAGCGTTGTAACGAGCTCCTACAATGAGCAGTTCTTC. Translation gives CSVVTSSYNEQFF.

CDR3 amino acids: CASSPRTGSPGEQYF. CDR3 bases: TGTGCCAGCAGTCCCCGGACAGGGTCCCCAGGCGAGCAGTACTTC. The chain links TRBV27 to TRBJ2-7; TRBD1 matches at 8 bases. Germline CDR1 MNHEY, CDR2 SMNVEV (reference sequence). Unmatched junction bases numbered 12, after V lost 5 bases and J lost 6 bases. The CDR3 totals 15 residues.

V is TRBV18 and J is TRBJ1-4; no clear D gene. The CDR3 totals 15 residues. Germline-derived CDR1 and CDR2 are KGHSH and LQKENI. Trimming cost V 0 bases and J 3 bases, with 8 bases left between them. DNA of the CDR3: TGTGCCAGCTCACCACCGGAGTTCCCTAATGAAAAACTGTTTTTT. This gives the protein CASSPPEFPNEKLFF.

The genes are TRBV27 and TRBJ1-5; D call uncertain. The CDR3 runs 14 residues. V shed 2 bases and J shed 3 bases, with 8 bases lying between them. Germline values: CDR1 MNHEY, CDR2 SMNVEV (reference sequence). The CDR3 bases are TGTGCCAGCAGTTTAATTGGGGTCAATCAGCCCCAGCATTTT. It codes for CASSLIGVNQPQHF.